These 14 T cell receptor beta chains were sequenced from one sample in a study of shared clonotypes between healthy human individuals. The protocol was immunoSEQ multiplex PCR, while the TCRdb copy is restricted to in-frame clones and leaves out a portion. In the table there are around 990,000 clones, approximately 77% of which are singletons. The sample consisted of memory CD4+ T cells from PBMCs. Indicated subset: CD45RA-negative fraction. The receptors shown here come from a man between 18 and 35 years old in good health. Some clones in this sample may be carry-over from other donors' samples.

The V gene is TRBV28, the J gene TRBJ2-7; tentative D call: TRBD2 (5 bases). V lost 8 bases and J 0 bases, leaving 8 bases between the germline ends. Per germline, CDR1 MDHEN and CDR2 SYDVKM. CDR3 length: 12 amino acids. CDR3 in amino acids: CASERNSYEQYF. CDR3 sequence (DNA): TGTGCCAGCGAGCGGAACTCCTACGAGCAGTACTTC.

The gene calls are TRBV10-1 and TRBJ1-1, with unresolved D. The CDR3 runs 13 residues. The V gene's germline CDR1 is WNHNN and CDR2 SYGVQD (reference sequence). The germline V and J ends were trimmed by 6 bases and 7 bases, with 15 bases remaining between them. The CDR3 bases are TGCGCCAGCAGCCCCCCCGGGTGGAGTGAAGCTTTCTTT. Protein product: CASSPPGWSEAFF.

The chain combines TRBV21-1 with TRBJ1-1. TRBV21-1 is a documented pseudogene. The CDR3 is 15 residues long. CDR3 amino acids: CASSREGGMNTEAFF. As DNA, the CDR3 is TGTGCCAGCAGCAGGGAGGGGGGCATGAACACTGAAGCTTTCTTT.

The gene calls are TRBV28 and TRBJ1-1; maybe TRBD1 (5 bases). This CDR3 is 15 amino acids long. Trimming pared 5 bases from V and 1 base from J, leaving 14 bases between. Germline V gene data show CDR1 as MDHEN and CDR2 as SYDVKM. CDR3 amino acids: CASSPRLGPNTEAFF. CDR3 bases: TGTGCCAGCAGTCCACGCTTGGGGCCGAACACTGAAGCTTTCTTT.

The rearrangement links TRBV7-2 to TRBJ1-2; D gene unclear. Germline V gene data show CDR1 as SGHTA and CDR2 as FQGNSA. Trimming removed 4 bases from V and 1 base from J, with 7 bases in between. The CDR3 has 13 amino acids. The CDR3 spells CASSSTFNYGYTF. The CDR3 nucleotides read TGTGCCAGCAGCTCGACATTTAACTATGGCTACACCTTC. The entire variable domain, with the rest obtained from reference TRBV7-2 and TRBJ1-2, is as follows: GAGVSQSPSNKVTEKGKDVELRCDPISGHTALYWYRQSLGQGLEFLIYFQGNSAPDKSGLPSDRFSAERTGGSVSTLTIQRTQQEDSAVYLCASSSTFNYGYTFGSGTRLTVV.

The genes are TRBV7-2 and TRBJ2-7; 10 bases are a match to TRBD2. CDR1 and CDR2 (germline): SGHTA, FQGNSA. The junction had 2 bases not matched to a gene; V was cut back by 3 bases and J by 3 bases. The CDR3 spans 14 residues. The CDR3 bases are TGTGCCAGCAGCTTCACTAGCGGGGACTACGAGCAGTACTTC. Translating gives CASSFTSGDYEQYF.

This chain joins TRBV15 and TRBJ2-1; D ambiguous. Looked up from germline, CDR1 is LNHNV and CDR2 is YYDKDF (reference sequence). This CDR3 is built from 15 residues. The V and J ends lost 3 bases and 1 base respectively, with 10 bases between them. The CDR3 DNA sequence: TGTGCCACCAGCAGTAGGTCCGGGTCCTACAATGAGCAGTTCTTC. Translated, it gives CATSSRSGSYNEQFF.

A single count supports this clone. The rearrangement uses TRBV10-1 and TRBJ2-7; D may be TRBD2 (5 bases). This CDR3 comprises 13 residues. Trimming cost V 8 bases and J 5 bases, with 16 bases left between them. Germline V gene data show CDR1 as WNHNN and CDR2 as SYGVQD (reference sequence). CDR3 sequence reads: CASDTEFGDEQYF. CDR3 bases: TGCGCCAGCGACACGGAGTTCGGGGACGAGCAGTACTTC.

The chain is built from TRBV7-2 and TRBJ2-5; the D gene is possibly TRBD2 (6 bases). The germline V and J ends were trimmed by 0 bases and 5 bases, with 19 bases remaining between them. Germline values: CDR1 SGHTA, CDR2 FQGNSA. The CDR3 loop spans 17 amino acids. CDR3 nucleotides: TGTGCCAGCAGCTTAGCAGCGAGAATCGGAGGGAAGGAGACCCAGTACTTC. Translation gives CASSLAARIGGKETQYF.

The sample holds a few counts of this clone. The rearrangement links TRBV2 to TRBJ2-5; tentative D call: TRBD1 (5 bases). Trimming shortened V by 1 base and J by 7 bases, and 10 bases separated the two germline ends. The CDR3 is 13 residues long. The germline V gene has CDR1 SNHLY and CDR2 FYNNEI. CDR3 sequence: CASSEDRIGTQYF. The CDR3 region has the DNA TGTGCCAGCAGTGAAGACAGGATCGGGACCCAGTACTTC. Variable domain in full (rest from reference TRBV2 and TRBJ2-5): EPEVTQTPSHQVTQMGQEVILRCVPISNHLYFYWYRQILGQKVEFLVSFYNNEISEKSEIFDDQFSVERPDGSNFTLKIRSTKLEDSAMYFCASSEDRIGTQYFGPGTRLLVL.

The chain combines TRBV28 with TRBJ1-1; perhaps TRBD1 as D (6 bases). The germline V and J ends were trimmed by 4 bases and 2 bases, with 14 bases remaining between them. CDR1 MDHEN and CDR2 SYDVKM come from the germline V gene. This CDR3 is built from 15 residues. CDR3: CASSYRPRGNTEAFF. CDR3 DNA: TGTGCCAGCAGTTACCGCCCCAGGGGAAACACTGAAGCTTTCTTT.

The CDR3 sequence: CASSPPGLSEQFF. In DNA, the CDR3 is TGTGCCAGCTCACCACCAGGGTTGAGTGAGCAGTTCTTC. The genes are TRBV18 and TRBJ2-1; D call uncertain. Germline V gene data show CDR1 as KGHSH and CDR2 as LQKENI. The CDR3 sequence is 13 residues long. The V end was cut by 0 bases, the J end by 9 bases, with 9 bases between.

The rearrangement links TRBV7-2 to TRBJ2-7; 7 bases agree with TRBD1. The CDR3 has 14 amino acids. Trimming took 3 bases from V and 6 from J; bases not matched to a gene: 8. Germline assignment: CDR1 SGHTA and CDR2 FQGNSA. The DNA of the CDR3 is TGTGCCAGCAGCTTGGACAGGTGGGACCTCGAGCAGTACTTC. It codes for CASSLDRWDLEQYF.

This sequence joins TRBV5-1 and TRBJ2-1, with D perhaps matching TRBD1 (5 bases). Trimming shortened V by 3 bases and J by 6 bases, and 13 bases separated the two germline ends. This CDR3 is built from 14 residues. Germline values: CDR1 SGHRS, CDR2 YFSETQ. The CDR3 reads CASSWAGFSNEQFF. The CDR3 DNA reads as TGCGCCAGCAGCTGGGCAGGGTTTTCCAATGAGCAGTTCTTC.